This TCR beta chain was found in a study of blood T cell repertoires in COVID-19. Study-wide context: PBMCs, B-cell-depleted T cells, or T cells provided the cDNA or gDNA that made up the material.

Authors' methods: Reference gene primers were amplified, and this amplification served to estimate nucleated cell counts. Some clones are missing from TCRdb's copy, which holds only in-frame ones; the method was immunoSEQ multiplex PCR. V and J calls plus clone size are reproduced from that table; the DNA served to infer D and trimming. The sample consists of 150,000 to 250,000 clones, around 79% of them appearing once. The CDR3 length is 14 residues. Germline V gene lookup returns CDR1 LGHDT and CDR2 YNNKEL (reference sequence). V shed 0 bases, J shed 4 bases, and the junction held 3 bases outside the gene matches. On this clone itself: Additional DNA sequences in this sample encode the identical CDR3.

The receptor was derived from a woman between 40 and 50 years old with COVID-19, enrolled during active disease. The specimen was peripheral blood. This chain uses TRBV3-1 (or the pseudogene TRBV3-2) with TRBJ2-7; TRBD2 aligns across 7 bases. The CDR3 DNA follows: TGTGCCAGCAGCCAAGATGGGGGGGAATACGAGCAGTACTTC. Translated, it gives CASSQDGGEYEQYF.